A single T cell receptor (beta chain) is shown here with its context. Its antigen is as yet unknown. BIOMED2 TRB-A/B primer pools were used in multiplex TRB PCR. TCRdb itself ran the multiplex PCR reads through MiXCR, one entry per CDR3 protein. The repertoire holds about 15,000 distinct CDR3 sequences, around 30% seen once, with approximately 1.1% in the top ten. Blood genomic DNA input for TRB amplification was about 250-500 ng. This sample was included in a study of T and B cells in COVID-19 patients. General study results and limits: Active COVID-19 showed highly clonal TRB repertoires; recovery showed diversity and richness above healthy donors. Exclusive to the recovered cohort were approximately 2,500 TCR clusters, a few dozen of them with low generation probability. Patients with COVID-19 reportedly showed strongly skewed T cell receptor beta variable and joining gene usage.

V gave up 5 bases and J gave up 10 bases; unmatched junction bases: 9. Per germline, CDR1 SGHDN and CDR2 FVKESK. This CDR3 region has 14 residues. J is TRBJ1-2 and V is TRBV14, with 11 bases aligning to TRBD1. Material for sequencing was blood. This TCR derives from a human donor who had recovered from COVID-19. This chain's CDR3 is CASSFMRTGGDYTF. CDR3 bases: TGTGCCAGCAGCTTCATGAGGACAGGGGGCGACTACACCTTC.